The 2 T cell receptor beta chains listed next were all sequenced from one sample in a study of control samples from healthy donors and cancer patients. TCRdb's table, derived via immunoSEQ multiplex PCR, lists solely in-frame clones and lacks some. This sample yields about 86,000 clones, of which around 94% are seen a single time; approximately 4.8% belongs to the top ten. The sequenced sample consisted of blood. These receptors were taken from a woman aged 18 to 35 in good health.

The chain is built from TRBV28 and TRBJ2-1; 9 positions agree with TRBD1. From germline, CDR1 is MDHEN and CDR2 SYDVKM. The length of the CDR3 is 16 residues. After removal of 8 bases from V and 5 bases from J, the junction contained 13 bases not matched to a gene. For the CDR3, the DNA is TGTGCCAGCCGACAGGACAGGGGTAGGTTTGACAATGAGCAGTTCTTC. Translation: CASRQDRGRFDNEQFF.

The chain is built from TRBV7-9 and TRBJ1-1; D is unclear. Between the trimmed V and J ends, which lost 5 bases and 6 bases, there was a span of 13 bases. Per the germline V gene, CDR1 is SEHNR and CDR2 is FQNEAQ (reference sequence). The length of the CDR3 is 13 residues. The DNA for the CDR3 is TGTGCCAGCAGCCACCCCTTGTTTCCTGAAGCTTTCTTT. Protein: CASSHPLFPEAFF.